This T cell receptor (beta chain) emerged from a study of blood T cell repertoires in COVID-19. Study as a whole: The study drew acute and convalescent COVID-19 samples from the United States, Italy and Spain. PBMCs, B-cell-depleted T cells, or T cells provided the cDNA or gDNA that made up the material.

Germline CDR1 LGHNA, CDR2 YNFKEQ. Trimming stripped 5 bases from V and 0 bases from J, with 13 bases between. The CDR3 covers 15 residues. Repertoires were generated with immunoSEQ multiplex PCR, while TCRdb's copy carries only in-frame clones and drops some. The repertoire holds approximately 200,000 clones, with 65% to 85% as singletons. This chain connects TRBV4-2 to TRBJ1-1; a possible D gene is TRBD1 (5 bases). This receptor was identified in a young woman who had recovered from COVID-19. What was sequenced was peripheral blood. The CDR3: CASSTQKGMNTEAFF. The CDR3 DNA reads TGTGCCAGCAGCACTCAGAAGGGGATGAACACTGAAGCTTTCTTT.